This section outlines one TCR beta chain sequence together with its context. The data originate from a study of glioma-infiltrating T cells after dendritic cell vaccination. Germline trimming cut 3 bases from V and 7 bases from J; bases unmatched to any gene: 6. Germline loops: CDR1 SGHTA, CDR2 FQGNSA. The length of the CDR3 is 15 residues. Time point described: after dendritic cell vaccination, including at tumor progression/relapse. Measured with immunoSEQ multiplex PCR; TCRdb has only the in-frame clones, and not every one. The table records about 91,000 clones, approximately 75% of them present only once.

The chain combines TRBV7-2 with TRBJ2-1; TRBD1 aligns across 10 bases. This clonotype was obtained from a human donor with glioblastoma. This specimen was blood, taken after dendritic cell vaccination. CDR3 coding DNA: TGTGCCAGCAGCTTCAAAGACAGGGGGCGGAATGAGCAGTTCTTC. As protein: CASSFKDRGRNEQFF.